This T cell receptor beta chain was identified in a study of T cell responses to AZD1222 COVID-19 vaccine. Here immunoSEQ multiplex PCR was the method, and the copy in TCRdb shows in-frame clones only, minus some. This table holds some 130,000 clones, around 90% found once. The V and J ends lost 2 bases and 2 bases respectively, with 20 bases between them. The germline V gene has CDR1 MNHEY and CDR2 SMNVEV (reference sequence). The CDR3 spans 18 residues. This clonotype was sampled from an adult in good health. Here the sequenced sample was peripheral blood, taken on day 0 of AZD1222 vaccination. The chain uses TRBV27 and TRBJ2-3; perhaps TRBD2 as D (6 bases). The CDR3, as DNA: TGTGCCAGCAGTTTAGATCCCCCCCTCGGGGGAATCACAGATACGCAGTATTTT. Its protein is CASSLDPPLGGITDTQYF.